The 2 T cell receptor beta chains presented below share a single source sample, sequenced in a study of CD8+CD57+ T cells in acquired aplastic anemia. By flow cytometry, patients selected for sequencing had shown an expansion of CD8+CD57+ cells. Genomic DNA served as template for TCR beta VDJ and CDR3 profiling. MiXCR was run by TCRdb on the reads, yielding one entry per CDR3 protein. The sample has some 200,000 distinct CDR3 sequences; under 50% are singletons. Sequenced material: sorted CD4+, CD8+, or CD8+CD57+ T cells (not recorded which) from PBMCs. Source of these receptors: a human donor with aplastic anemia.

The gene calls are TRBV29-1 and TRBJ1-1; D may be TRBD1 (6 bases). Trimming took 8 bases from V and 7 from J, leaving 17 bases between them. Germline lookup yields CDR1 SQVTM and CDR2 ANQGSEA. CDR3 length: 12 residues. The CDR3 sequence is CSWGAGGGEAFF. In DNA form, the CDR3 reads TGCAGCTGGGGCGCGGGAGGGGGTGAAGCTTTCTTT.

This sequence joins TRBV2 and TRBJ1-5; D unresolved. This CDR3 region has 13 residues. Germline V lookup: CDR1 SNHLY, CDR2 FYNNEI. V was trimmed by 7 bases and J by 4 bases, leaving 11 bases between them. The CDR3 DNA is TGTGCCAGCAACCTAGGGATGAATCAGCCCCAGCATTTT. It specifies CASNLGMNQPQHF.